This TCR beta chain was observed in a study of neurological immune-mediated disorders. Study outcomes and limitations: HTLV-1-associated myelopathy had the most TCR clonal expansion, and multiple sclerosis had the least, less than healthy controls.

Trimming left V 9 bases short and J 1 base short, with 15 bases between. The CDR3 runs 15 residues. Germline values: CDR1 KGHDR, CDR2 SFDVKD. In Maryland, USA, blood bank volunteers were the healthy controls. The study built unsorted libraries from 2 million PBMCs kept at -80 C. 5'RACE with 10-nucleotide random UMIs produced the cDNA. TCRdb independently ran MiXCR on the 5' RACE reads; one entry per CDR3 protein. The sample shows 33,000 or so distinct CDR3 sequences, less than 8.5% of them seen only once. This clonotype was observed many times. Its target is unknown. This receptor was taken from a woman aged 40 to 50 in good health. Sequencing was performed on PBMCs. The chain links TRBV24-1 to TRBJ1-5, with D tentatively TRBD1 (5 bases). Here the CDR3 DNA reads TGTGCCACCCGGGGGGGGGGAGAAAGCAATCAGCCCCAGCATTTT. Translated, it gives CATRGGGESNQPQHF.